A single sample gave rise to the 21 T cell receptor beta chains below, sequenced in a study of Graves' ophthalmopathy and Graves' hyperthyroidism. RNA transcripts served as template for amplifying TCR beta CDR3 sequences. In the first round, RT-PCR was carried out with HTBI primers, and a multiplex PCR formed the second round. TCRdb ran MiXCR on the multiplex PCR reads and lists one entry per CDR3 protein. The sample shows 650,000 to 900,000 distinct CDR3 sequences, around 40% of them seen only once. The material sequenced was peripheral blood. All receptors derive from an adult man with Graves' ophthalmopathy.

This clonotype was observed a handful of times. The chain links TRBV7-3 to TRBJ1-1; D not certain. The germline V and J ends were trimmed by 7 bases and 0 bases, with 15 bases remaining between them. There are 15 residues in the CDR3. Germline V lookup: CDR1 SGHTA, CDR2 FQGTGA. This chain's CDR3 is CASKVAGNMNTEAFF. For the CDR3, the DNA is TGTGCCAGCAAGGTTGCCGGGAACATGAACACTGAAGCTTTCTTT.

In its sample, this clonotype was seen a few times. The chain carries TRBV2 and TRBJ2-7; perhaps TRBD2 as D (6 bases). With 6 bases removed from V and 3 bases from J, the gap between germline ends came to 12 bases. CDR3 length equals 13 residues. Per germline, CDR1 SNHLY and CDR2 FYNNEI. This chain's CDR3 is CASSERAFYEQYF. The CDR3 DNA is TGTGCCAGCAGCGAGCGGGCTTTCTACGAGCAGTACTTC.

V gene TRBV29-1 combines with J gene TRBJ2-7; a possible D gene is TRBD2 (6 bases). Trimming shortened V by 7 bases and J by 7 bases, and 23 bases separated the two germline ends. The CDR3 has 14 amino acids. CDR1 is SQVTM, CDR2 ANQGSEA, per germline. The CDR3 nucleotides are TGCAGCGGGGGTGGCGGGATGGGAGCGAGTGAGCAGTACTTC. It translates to CSGGGGMGASEQYF.

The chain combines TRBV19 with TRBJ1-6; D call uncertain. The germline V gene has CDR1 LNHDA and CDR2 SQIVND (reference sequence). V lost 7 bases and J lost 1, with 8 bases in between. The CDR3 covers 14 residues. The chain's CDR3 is CASTRGSYNSPLHF. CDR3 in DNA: TGTGCCAGTACCCGTGGTTCCTATAATTCACCCCTCCACTTT.

CDR3 region: CASSSNPGQGAYEQYF. The CDR3 nucleotides are TGTGCCAGCAGTTCGAATCCGGGACAGGGGGCTTACGAGCAGTACTTC. This chain joins TRBV2 and TRBJ2-7; 12 bases are shared with TRBD1. J lost 4 bases, V lost 5 bases, and 9 bases had no gene match. In germline, CDR1 is SNHLY, CDR2 FYNNEI. The CDR3 covers 16 residues.

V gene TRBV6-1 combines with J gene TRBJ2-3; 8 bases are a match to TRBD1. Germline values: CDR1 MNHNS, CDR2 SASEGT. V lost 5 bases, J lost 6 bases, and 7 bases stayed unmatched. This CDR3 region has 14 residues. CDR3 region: CASSLTGAADTQYF. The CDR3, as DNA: TGTGCCAGCAGTCTGACAGGGGCGGCGGATACGCAGTATTTT.

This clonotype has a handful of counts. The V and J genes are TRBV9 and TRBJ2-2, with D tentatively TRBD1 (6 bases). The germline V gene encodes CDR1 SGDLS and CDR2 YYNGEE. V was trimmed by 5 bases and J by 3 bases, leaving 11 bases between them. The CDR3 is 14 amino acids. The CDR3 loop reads CASRSGGDTGELFF. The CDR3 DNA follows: TGTGCCAGCAGGAGTGGGGGCGACACCGGGGAGCTGTTTTTT.

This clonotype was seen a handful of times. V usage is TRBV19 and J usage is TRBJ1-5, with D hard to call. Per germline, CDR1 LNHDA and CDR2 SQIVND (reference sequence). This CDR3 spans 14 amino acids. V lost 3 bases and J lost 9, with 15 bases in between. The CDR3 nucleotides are TGTGCCAGTAGTATGAACGGGAACGGACGGCCCCAGCATTTT. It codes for CASSMNGNGRPQHF.

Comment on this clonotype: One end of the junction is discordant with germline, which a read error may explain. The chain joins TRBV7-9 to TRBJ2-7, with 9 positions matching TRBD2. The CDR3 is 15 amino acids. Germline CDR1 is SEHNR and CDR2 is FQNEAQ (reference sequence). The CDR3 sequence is CASSQALAGAYEQYF. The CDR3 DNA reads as TGCGCCAGCAGCCAGGCTTTAGCGGGGGCCTACGAGCAGTACTTC.

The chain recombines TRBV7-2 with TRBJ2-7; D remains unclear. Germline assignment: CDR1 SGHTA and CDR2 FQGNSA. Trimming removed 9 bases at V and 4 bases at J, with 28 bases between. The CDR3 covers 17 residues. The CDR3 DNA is TGTGCCAGTAGTAGAAGCCCCCTCTACACCAACCAATACGAGCAGTACTTC. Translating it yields CASSRSPLYTNQYEQYF.

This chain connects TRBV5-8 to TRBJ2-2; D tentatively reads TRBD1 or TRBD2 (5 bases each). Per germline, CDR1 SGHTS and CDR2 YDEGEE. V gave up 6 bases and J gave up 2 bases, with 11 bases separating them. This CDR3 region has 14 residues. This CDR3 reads CASTRDGNTGELFF. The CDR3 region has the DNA TGTGCCAGCACCCGGGACGGCAACACCGGGGAGCTGTTTTTT.

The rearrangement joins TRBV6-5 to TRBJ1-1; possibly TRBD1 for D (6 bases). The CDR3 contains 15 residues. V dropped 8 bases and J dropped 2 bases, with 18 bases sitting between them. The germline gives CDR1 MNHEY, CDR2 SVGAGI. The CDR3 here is CASGPWETGNTEAFF. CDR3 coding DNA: TGTGCCAGCGGGCCGTGGGAGACAGGTAACACTGAAGCTTTCTTT.

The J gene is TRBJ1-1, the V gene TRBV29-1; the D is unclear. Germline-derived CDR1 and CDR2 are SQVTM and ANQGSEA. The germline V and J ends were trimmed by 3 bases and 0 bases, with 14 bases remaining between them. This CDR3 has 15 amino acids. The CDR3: CSVDLAGYLNTEAFF. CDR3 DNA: TGCAGCGTTGACCTAGCGGGATACCTGAACACTGAAGCTTTCTTT. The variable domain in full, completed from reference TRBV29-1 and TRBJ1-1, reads SAVISQKPSRDICQRGTSLTIQCQVDSQVTMMFWYRQQPGQSLTLIATANQGSEATYESGFVIDKFPISRPNLTFSTLTVSNMSPEDSSIYLCSVDLAGYLNTEAFFGQGTRLTVV.

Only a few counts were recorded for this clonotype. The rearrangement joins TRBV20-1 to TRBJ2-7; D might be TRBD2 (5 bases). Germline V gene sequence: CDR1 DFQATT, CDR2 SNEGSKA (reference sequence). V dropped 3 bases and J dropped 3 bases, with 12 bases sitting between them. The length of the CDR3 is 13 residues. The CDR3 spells CSASLRGLYEQYF. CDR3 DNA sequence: TGCAGTGCTAGCCTTCGAGGGCTCTACGAGCAGTACTTC.

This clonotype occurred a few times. The DNA for the CDR3 is TGTGCCAGCAGTTACTCTGACAGGGTGGGGAATCAGCCCCAGCATTTT. Amino acid sequence: CASSYSDRVGNQPQHF. The chain joins TRBV6-6 to TRBJ1-5; 7 bases line up with TRBD1. This CDR3 comprises 16 residues. The trim removed 0 bases at V and 4 bases at J, leaving 6 bases unmatched. The germline gives CDR1 MNHNY, CDR2 SVGAGI (reference sequence).

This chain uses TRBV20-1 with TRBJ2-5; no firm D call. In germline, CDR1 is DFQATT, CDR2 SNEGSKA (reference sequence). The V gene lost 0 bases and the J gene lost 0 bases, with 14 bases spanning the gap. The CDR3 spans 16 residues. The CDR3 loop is CSARDSDPRYQETQYF. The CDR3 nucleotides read TGCAGTGCTAGAGATTCAGATCCCAGGTACCAAGAGACCCAGTACTTC.

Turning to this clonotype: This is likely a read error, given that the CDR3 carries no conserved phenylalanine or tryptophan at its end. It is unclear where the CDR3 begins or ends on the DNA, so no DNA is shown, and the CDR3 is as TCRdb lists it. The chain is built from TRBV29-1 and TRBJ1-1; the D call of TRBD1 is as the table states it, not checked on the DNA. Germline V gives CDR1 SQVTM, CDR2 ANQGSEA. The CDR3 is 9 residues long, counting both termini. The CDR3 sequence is CSVEGPVGL.

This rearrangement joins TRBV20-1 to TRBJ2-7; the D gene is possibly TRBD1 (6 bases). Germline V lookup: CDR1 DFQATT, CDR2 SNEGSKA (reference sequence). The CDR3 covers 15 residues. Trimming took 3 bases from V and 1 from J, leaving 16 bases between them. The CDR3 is CSASLGRGLSYEQYF. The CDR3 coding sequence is TGCAGTGCTAGCCTCGGCAGGGGTCTTTCCTACGAGCAGTACTTC.

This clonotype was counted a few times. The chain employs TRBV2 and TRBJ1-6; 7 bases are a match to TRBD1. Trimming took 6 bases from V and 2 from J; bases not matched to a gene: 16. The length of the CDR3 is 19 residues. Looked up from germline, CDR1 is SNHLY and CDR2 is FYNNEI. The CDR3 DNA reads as TGTGCCAGCAGGGGCCAGGGGGTGTGGGGCGCGGCCTATAATTCACCCCTCCACTTT. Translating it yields CASRGQGVWGAAYNSPLHF.

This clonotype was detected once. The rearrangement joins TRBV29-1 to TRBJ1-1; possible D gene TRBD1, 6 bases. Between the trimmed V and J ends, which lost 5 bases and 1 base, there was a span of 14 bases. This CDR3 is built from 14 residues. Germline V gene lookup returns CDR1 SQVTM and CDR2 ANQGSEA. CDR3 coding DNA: TGCAGCGTTCCAAGCGGGACACAGAACACTGAAGCTTTCTTT. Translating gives CSVPSGTQNTEAFF.

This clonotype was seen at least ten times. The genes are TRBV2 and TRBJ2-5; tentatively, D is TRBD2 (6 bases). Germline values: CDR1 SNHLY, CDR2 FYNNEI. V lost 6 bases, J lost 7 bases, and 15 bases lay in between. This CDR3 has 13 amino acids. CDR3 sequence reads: CASRGLRRGTQYF. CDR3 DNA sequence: TGTGCCAGCAGGGGGCTAAGGAGGGGGACCCAGTACTTC.